This TCR beta chain was found in a study of CD8 T cells in Susac syndrome. The CDR3 contains 13 residues. Trimming took 0 bases from V and 5 from J, leaving 10 bases between them. Germline CDR1 reads GTSNPN; CDR2 reads SVGIG (reference sequence). An input of about 0.5 to 1 ug of RNA was subjected to reverse transcription using random hexamers. immunoSEQ multiplex PCR amplified TCR beta CDR3 across 54 Vbeta, 13 Jbeta. Using its own MiXCR run on the immunoSEQ multiplex PCR reads, TCRdb lists one record per CDR3 protein. The sample has 250,000 to 300,000 distinct CDR3 sequences; roughly 90% are singletons. The sequenced target, TCR beta, came from blood CD8+ and CD4+ T cells.

The chain is built from TRBV30 and TRBJ1-1; D gene uncertain. This TCR was sampled from a human donor with multiple sclerosis. The sequenced sample consisted of CD8+ T cells from PBMCs. CDR3 protein: CAWSVHRVTEAFF. The CDR3 DNA follows: TGTGCCTGGAGTGTACATCGGGTAACTGAAGCTTTCTTT.